The 11 T cell receptor beta chains presented below share a single source sample, sequenced in a study of Ad26.COV2.S vaccination and SARS-CoV-2 variants. TCRdb's table, derived via immunoSEQ multiplex PCR, lists solely in-frame clones and lacks some. The data show about 320,000 clones, with approximately 80% seen just once and approximately 2.1% held by the top ten. Indicated treatment: roughly 18 received Ad26.COV2.S at low or high dose, single or two shots; several received placebo; per-sample allocation not given. Collection of samples fell on day 63 after the first vaccine or placebo injection. The starting material was peripheral blood, obtained in a trial of Ad26.COV2.S vaccine versus placebo. The receptors shown here come from a person aged 18-60 years who received the Ad26.COV2.S COVID-19 vaccine or a placebo.

The J gene is TRBJ2-5, the V gene TRBV7-6; D may be TRBD2 (5 bases). The germline V and J ends were trimmed by 4 bases and 1 base, with 10 bases remaining between them. The CDR3 sequence is 14 residues long. Germline V gives CDR1 SGHVS, CDR2 FNYEAQ. The CDR3 protein is CASSSMTTQETQYF. DNA of the CDR3: TGTGCCAGCAGCTCCATGACTACCCAAGAGACCCAGTACTTC.

The gene calls are TRBV28 and TRBJ1-1; 9 bases align to TRBD1. V was pared by 6 bases and J by 4 bases, with 9 bases of the junction left unmatched. The CDR3 covers 15 residues. Germline V gene data show CDR1 as MDHEN and CDR2 as SYDVKM. The CDR3 spells CASSQQGARSTEAFF. The DNA of the CDR3 is TGTGCCAGCAGCCAACAGGGGGCGCGATCCACTGAAGCTTTCTTT.

This chain connects TRBV3-1 (or the pseudogene TRBV3-2) to TRBJ1-6; no clear D. The germline V gene encodes CDR1 LGHDT and CDR2 YNNKEL (reference sequence). The CDR3 has 14 amino acids. Trimming removed 0 bases from V and 9 bases from J, with 9 bases in between. CDR3 sequence: CASSQEMEVSPLHF. Written as DNA, the CDR3 is TGTGCCAGCAGCCAAGAAATGGAGGTTTCACCCCTCCACTTT.

V usage is TRBV18 and J usage is TRBJ1-2, with 9 bases that match TRBD1. Germline lookup yields CDR1 KGHSH and CDR2 LQKENI. V shed 3 bases, J shed 0 bases, and the junction held 5 bases outside the gene matches. This CDR3 contains 16 residues. The chain's CDR3 is CASSPSGQGSNYGYTF. CDR3 in DNA: TGTGCCAGCTCACCTTCCGGACAGGGGTCTAACTATGGCTACACCTTC.

The chain has TRBV6-5 and TRBJ1-4, with D hard to call. Germline V gene lookup returns CDR1 MNHEY and CDR2 SVGAGI. The ends were cut back, 8 bases at V and 8 bases at J, with 21 bases in the middle. The CDR3 sequence is 15 residues long. CDR3 sequence: CASRPLQRGGEKLFF. CDR3 coding DNA: TGTGCCAGCCGCCCCCTTCAGCGGGGAGGGGAAAAACTGTTTTTT.

About this clone itself: The junction shows a germline mismatch at one end, possibly a read error. The gene calls are TRBV7-7 and TRBJ1-2, with a possible D match to TRBD1 (5 bases). The germline gives CDR1 SSHAT, CDR2 FNYEAQ (reference sequence). This CDR3 contains 16 residues. The CDR3 region is CASSPTEYVPFYGYTF. The DNA of the CDR3 is TGTGCTAGCAGCCCGACAGAGTATGTTCCTTTCTATGGCTACACCTTC. The full variable domain, rest sourced from reference TRBV7-7 and TRBJ1-2, is GAGVSQSPRYKVTKRGQDVTLRCDPISSHATLYWYQQALGQGPEFLTYFNYEAQPDKSGLPSDRFSAERPEGSISTLTIQRTEQRDSAMYRCASSPTEYVPFYGYTFGSGTRLTVV.

The CDR3 here is CASSFYRGRNEKLFF. CDR3 in DNA: TGTGCCAGCAGTTTCTACAGGGGACGAAATGAAAAACTGTTTTTT. The V call is TRBV6-5, the J call TRBJ1-4; 7 nucleotides align to TRBD1. V trimming: 4 bases; J trimming: 5 bases; junction bases outside the gene matches: 7. Germline CDR1 and CDR2: MNHEY and SVGAGI. This CDR3 region has 15 residues.

In this sample, this clone turned up once. The chain links TRBV28 to TRBJ2-1; D might be TRBD2 (5 bases). The CDR3 contains 14 residues. V lost 3 bases to trimming and J lost 10 bases, with 16 bases between them. Germline V gene data show CDR1 as MDHEN and CDR2 as SYDVKM. CDR3 sequence: CASSLQVEGREQFF. The CDR3 region has the DNA TGTGCCAGCAGTTTGCAGGTCGAGGGAAGGGAGCAGTTCTTC.

With regard to this clone: Other DNA sequences in the sample encode the same CDR3. This chain joins TRBV7-9 and TRBJ1-1; 7 nucleotides match TRBD1. This CDR3 comprises 13 residues. The V and J ends lost 1 base and 6 bases, in that order; junction bases with no gene match: 2. The germline V gene encodes CDR1 SEHNR and CDR2 FQNEAQ (reference sequence). The CDR3 region is CASSLGTGAEAFF. In DNA, the CDR3 is TGTGCCAGCAGCTTAGGGACAGGCGCTGAAGCTTTCTTT.

This chain joins TRBV30 and TRBJ2-5; no reliable D call. V was clipped by 1 base and J by 2 bases, with 14 bases between them. This CDR3 comprises 15 residues. Germline CDR1 GTSNPN, CDR2 SVGIG (reference sequence). Written as DNA, the CDR3 is TGTGCCTGGAGTGCCCGCCTCCCCCTTCAAGAGACCCAGTACTTC. Amino acid sequence: CAWSARLPLQETQYF.

This chain uses TRBV5-5 with TRBJ1-1; no firm D call. The CDR3 has 12 residues. V lost 5 bases and J 7 bases, leaving 12 bases between the germline ends. Germline-derived CDR1 and CDR2 are SGHKS and YYEKEE (reference sequence). CDR3 in amino acids: CASSSAGYEAFF. The CDR3 DNA reads as TGTGCCAGCAGTTCGGCGGGATATGAAGCTTTCTTT.